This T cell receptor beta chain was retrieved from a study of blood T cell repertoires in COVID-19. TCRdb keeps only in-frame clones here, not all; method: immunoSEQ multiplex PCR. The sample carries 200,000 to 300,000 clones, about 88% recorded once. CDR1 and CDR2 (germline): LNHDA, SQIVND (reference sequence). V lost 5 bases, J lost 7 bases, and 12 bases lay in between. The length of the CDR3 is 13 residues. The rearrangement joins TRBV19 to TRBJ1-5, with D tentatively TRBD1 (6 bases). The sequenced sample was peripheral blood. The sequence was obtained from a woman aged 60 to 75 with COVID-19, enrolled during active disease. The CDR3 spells CASSQDRGQPQHF. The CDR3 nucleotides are TGTGCCAGTAGTCAGGACAGAGGGCAGCCCCAGCATTTT.